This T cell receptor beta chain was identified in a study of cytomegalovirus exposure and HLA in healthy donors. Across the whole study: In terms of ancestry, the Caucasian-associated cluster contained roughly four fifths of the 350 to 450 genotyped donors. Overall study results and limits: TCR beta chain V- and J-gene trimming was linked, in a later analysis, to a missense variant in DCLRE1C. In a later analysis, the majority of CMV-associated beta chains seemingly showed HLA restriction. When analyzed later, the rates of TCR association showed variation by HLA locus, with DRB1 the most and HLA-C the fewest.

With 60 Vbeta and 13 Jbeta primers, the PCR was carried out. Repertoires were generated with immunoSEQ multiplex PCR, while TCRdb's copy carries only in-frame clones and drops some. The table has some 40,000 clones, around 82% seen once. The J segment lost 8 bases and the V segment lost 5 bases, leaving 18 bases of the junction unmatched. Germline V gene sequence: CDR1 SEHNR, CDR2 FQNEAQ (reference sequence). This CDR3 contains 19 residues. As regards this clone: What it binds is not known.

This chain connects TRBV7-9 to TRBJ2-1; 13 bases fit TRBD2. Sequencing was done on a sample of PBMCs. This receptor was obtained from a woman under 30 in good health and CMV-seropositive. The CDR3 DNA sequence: TGTGCCAGCAGCCCCCCTCTGCCTGGACTAGCGGGAGAAGGCGATGAGCAGTTCTTC. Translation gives CASSPPLPGLAGEGDEQFF.